This passage covers 10 T cell receptor beta chains from one sample sequenced in a study of response to subunit inactivated influenza vaccine listed by TCRdb under 2018. The library was prepared using RT-PCR. Sequencer: Illumina HiSeq 2500. TCRdb passed the public sequencing reads through fastp at Q25 and MiXCR, retaining productive beta sequences. A single entry per CDR3 protein holds the most common genes and DNA from its merged rows. In all, the sample holds a few hundred thousand distinct CDR3 sequences, and around 20% of those were seen once. Of the sample, 10% is held by the ten largest clones. The specimen was PBMCs from blood, collected less than 22 months after vaccination. Source of these receptors: a man between 50 and 69 years old who received an inactivated influenza vaccine. Donor details come from another sample of the same person, matched by shared clones.

The chain is built from TRBV6-1 and TRBJ1-6, with TRBD1 matching over 9 bases. Looked up from germline, CDR1 is MNHNS and CDR2 is SASEGT. V trimming: 8 bases; J trimming: 8 bases; junction bases outside the gene matches: 10. This CDR3 has 15 residues. The CDR3 region is CASSQGGQGDSPLHF. CDR3 bases: TGTGCCAGCTCTCAAGGGGGACAGGGTGATTCACCCCTCCACTTT.

This clonotype was detected only a few times. V is TRBV5-6 and J is TRBJ1-4; 7 bases line up with TRBD1. Losses at the gene ends were 0 bases for V and 8 bases for J; bases not matched to a gene: 10. The germline gives CDR1 SGHDT, CDR2 YYEEEE. The CDR3 is 16 amino acids. DNA for the CDR3: TGTGCCAGCAGCTTGGGGGAGACAGGGTATTACGAAAAACTGTTTTTT. This codes for CASSLGETGYYEKLFF.

This sequence joins TRBV29-1 and TRBJ2-1; D may be TRBD2 (6 bases). CDR1 and CDR2 from the germline V gene are SQVTM and ANQGSEA. V gave up 3 bases and J gave up 0 bases, with 12 bases separating them. This CDR3 is 15 amino acids long. CDR3 loop: CSVDGRTSSYNEQFF. CDR3 coding DNA: TGCAGCGTTGATGGGAGGACGAGCTCCTACAATGAGCAGTTCTTC.

This clonotype was detected a few times. The CDR3 spells CSASRQGATDQPQHF. CDR3 nucleotide sequence: TGCAGTGCTAGCAGACAGGGAGCGACCGATCAGCCCCAGCATTTT. The V and J genes are TRBV20-1 and TRBJ1-5; 7 bases are shared with TRBD1. CDR1 and CDR2 from the germline V gene are DFQATT and SNEGSKA (reference sequence). The length of the CDR3 is 15 residues. The junction had 10 bases not matched to a gene; V was cut back by 3 bases and J by 5 bases.

As to this clonotype: This could be a read error, since a much larger clone is one nucleotide away. The CDR3 does not end in the conserved phenylalanine or tryptophan, so this is likely a read error. The genes are TRBV3-1 and TRBJ1-4, with a possible D match to TRBD1 (5 bases). Trimming took off 4 bases at V and 7 bases at J, with 13 bases between the two ends. CDR1 and CDR2 from the germline V gene are LGHDT and YNNKEL (reference sequence). CDR3 length: 14 residues. The CDR3 nucleotides read TGTGCCAGCAGCCTTCAGCAAGGGACTGAAAAACTGTTTTTG. This encodes CASSLQQGTEKLFL.

The gene calls are TRBV29-1 and TRBJ2-3; 7 bases fit TRBD2. The germline CDR1 and CDR2 sequences are SQVTM and ANQGSEA. The CDR3 sequence is 14 residues long. The J segment lost 6 bases and the V segment lost 5 bases, leaving 11 bases of the junction unmatched. The CDR3 sequence: CSVTFRTSMDTQYF. The CDR3 coding sequence is TGCAGCGTTACGTTTCGGACTAGTATGGATACGCAGTATTTT.

The sample holds a few counts of this clonotype. The gene calls are TRBV20-1 and TRBJ2-3, with D uncertain. Germline V CDR1 and CDR2: DFQATT, SNEGSKA (reference sequence). The CDR3 length is 12 residues. V lost 5 bases, J lost 6 bases, and 12 bases lay in between. In DNA form, the CDR3 reads TGCAGTGCTTGGTGGCAGGACGATACGCAGTATTTT. Translation gives CSAWWQDDTQYF.

V and J are TRBV27 and TRBJ1-6, with D hard to call. Deletions cut 6 bases from V and 7 bases from J, with 16 bases between. Germline CDR1 MNHEY, CDR2 SMNVEV (reference sequence). The CDR3 is made up of 15 amino acids. The chain's CDR3 is CASSYATQTNSPLHF. The CDR3 DNA is TGTGCCAGCAGCTATGCGACACAGACGAATTCACCCCTCCACTTT.

This clonotype was picked up a small number of times. The chain couples TRBV12-3 or TRBV12-4 to TRBJ1-2; D is possibly TRBD1 (6 bases). CDR3 size: 15 residues. V was pared by 5 bases and J by 7 bases, with 20 bases between. The chain's CDR3 is CASSPPIGGLSGYTF. CDR3 bases: TGTGCCAGCAGTCCGCCGATCGGGGGGCTTAGTGGCTACACCTTC.

This clonotype was seen at least ten times. The chain is built from TRBV24-1 and TRBJ1-2; D is unresolved. The CDR3 consists of 13 residues. V lost 7 bases to trimming and J lost 4 bases, with 12 bases between them. The germline V gene encodes CDR1 KGHDR and CDR2 SFDVKD. CDR3 DNA: TGTGCCACCAGCCGGGGAGTCGGCTATGGCTACACCTTC. It is translated as CATSRGVGYGYTF.